Listed below are T cell receptor beta chains from one sample, sequenced in a study of cytomegalovirus exposure and HLA in healthy donors. TCRdb's copy holds only in-frame clones and misses some; the assay was immunoSEQ multiplex PCR. The data show approximately 210,000 clones, over 75% seen once. Sequenced material: PBMCs. Receptor source: a male donor in good health and CMV-seronegative. Both conserved end residues are part of each CDR3. D genes are given only for firm matches. Size tells how often a clone was seen (once, few, many) or the class of an expanded clone, and some rows leave it out.

D gene: NA
clone size: once
J gene: TRBJ2-7
V gene: TRBV10-3
CDR3 DNA: TGTGCCATCAGTGGAGGGTACGAGCAGTACTTC
CDR3 protein: CAISGGYEQYF

D gene: NA
clone size: NA
J gene: TRBJ1-1
V gene: TRBV28
CDR3 DNA: TGTGCCAGCAGTCGCGTACAGGGGAACACTGAAGCTTTCTTT
CDR3 protein: CASSRVQGNTEAFF

D gene: TRBD2
clone size: few
J gene: TRBJ2-2
V gene: TRBV6-5
CDR3 DNA: TGTGCCAGCAGTTACAGCGGGGGGGCCACCGGGGAGCTGTTTTTT
CDR3 protein: CASSYSGGATGELFF

D gene: NA
clone size: NA
J gene: TRBJ2-2
V gene: TRBV6-5
CDR3 DNA: TGTGCCAGCCAGATGGTTGGCGGGGAGCTGTTTTTT
CDR3 protein: CASQMVGGELFF

D gene: NA
clone size: few
J gene: TRBJ1-5
V gene: TRBV30
CDR3 DNA: TGTGCCTGGAGTTATCAGGAGGATCAGCCCCAGCATTTT
CDR3 protein: CAWSYQEDQPQHF

D gene: NA
clone size: NA
J gene: TRBJ2-5
V gene: TRBV20-1
CDR3 DNA: TGCAGTGCTAGTATGGAGACCCAGTACTTC
CDR3 protein: CSASMETQYF

D gene: NA
clone size: once
J gene: TRBJ1-1
V gene: TRBV5-1
CDR3 DNA: TGCGCCAGCAGCTTGGAGGGGAGGACTGAAGCTTTCTTT
CDR3 protein: CASSLEGRTEAFF

D gene: TRBD2
clone size: NA
J gene: TRBJ2-1
V gene: TRBV7-3
CDR3 DNA: TGTGCCAGCGGGGTCTCTAGCGGGGTCTACAATGAGCAGTTCTTC
CDR3 protein: CASGVSSGVYNEQFF

D gene: NA
clone size: NA
J gene: TRBJ2-5
V gene: TRBV10-3
CDR3 DNA: TGTGCCATCAGTGAGGCTACAGAGACCCAGTACTTC
CDR3 protein: CAISEATETQYF

D gene: TRBD1
clone size: NA
J gene: TRBJ1-1
V gene: TRBV6-5
CDR3 DNA: TGTGCCAGCAGTTACTCCGGAGGGGGCATGAACACTGAAGCTTTCTTT
CDR3 protein: CASSYSGGGMNTEAFF

D gene: NA
clone size: NA
J gene: TRBJ1-1
V gene: TRBV28
CDR3 DNA: TGTGCCAGCAGTCCCCCTGCGGGGGGTAGAACTGAAGCTTTCTTT
CDR3 protein: CASSPPAGGRTEAFF

D gene: TRBD1
clone size: NA
J gene: TRBJ1-4
V gene: TRBV5-1
CDR3 DNA: TGCGCCAGCAGCTTGGAGACCGGGACAGAGGAAAAACTGTTTTTT
CDR3 protein: CASSLETGTEEKLFF

D gene: TRBD1
clone size: NA
J gene: TRBJ2-7
V gene: TRBV15
CDR3 DNA: TGTGCCACCAGCAGAGGTGGGGACAGCGACTACGAGCAGTACTTC
CDR3 protein: CATSRGGDSDYEQYF

D gene: NA
clone size: few
J gene: TRBJ1-1
V gene: TRBV12-5
CDR3 DNA: TGTGCCGATTCCCCGGGGCAACAGGGCAGGAACACTGAAGCTTTCTTT
CDR3 protein: CADSPGQQGRNTEAFF

D gene: TRBD2
clone size: NA
J gene: TRBJ2-5
V gene: TRBV4-3
CDR3 DNA: TGCGCCAGCAGCCGAGGAGAGGGGGGGACTAGCGGGAGTGGGGAGACCCAGTACTTC
CDR3 protein: CASSRGEGGTSGSGETQYF

D gene: TRBD2
clone size: NA
J gene: TRBJ2-3
V gene: TRBV2
CDR3 DNA: TGTGCCAGCAGTCACACCCGTAGGAGCGGGGGAGTCACAGATACGCAGTATTTT
CDR3 protein: CASSHTRRSGGVTDTQYF

D gene: NA
clone size: NA
J gene: TRBJ1-1
V gene: TRBV20-1
CDR3 DNA: TGCAGCAAGAAGGGGCACGCTGAAGCTTTCTTT
CDR3 protein: CSKKGHAEAFF

D gene: NA
clone size: NA
J gene: TRBJ1-1
V gene: TRBV28
CDR3 DNA: TGTGCCAGCAGTTTAAACGGGGAAGGCACTGAAGCTTTCTTT
CDR3 protein: CASSLNGEGTEAFF

D gene: NA
clone size: NA
J gene: TRBJ1-2
V gene: TRBV27
CDR3 DNA: TGTGCCAGCAGTTTATCTTGGGGGGGTTATGGCTACACCTTC
CDR3 protein: CASSLSWGGYGYTF

D gene: TRBD1
clone size: NA
J gene: TRBJ1-4
V gene: TRBV5-4
CDR3 DNA: TGTGCCAGCAGCTCGATGGGACAGGGGGCTGGGTATGAAAAACTGTTTTTT
CDR3 protein: CASSSMGQGAGYEKLFF

D gene: TRBD1
clone size: few
J gene: TRBJ2-5
V gene: TRBV10-3
CDR3 DNA: TGTGCCATCAGTGAGTTAGGGGGCATGGAGACCCAGTACTTC
CDR3 protein: CAISELGGMETQYF

D gene: TRBD2
clone size: once
J gene: TRBJ2-7
V gene: TRBV7-8
CDR3 DNA: TGTGCCAGCAGCTCAGGGACTAGCGGGAGAGTAGTGTGGGAGCAGTACTTC
CDR3 protein: CASSSGTSGRVVWEQYF

D gene: TRBD1
clone size: NA
J gene: TRBJ1-4
V gene: TRBV29-1
CDR3 DNA: TGCAGCGTGGGACAGGGGACGGGATTTAAACTGTTTTTT
CDR3 protein: CSVGQGTGFKLFF

D gene: TRBD1
clone size: NA
J gene: TRBJ1-2
V gene: TRBV4-1
CDR3 DNA: TGCGCCAGCAGCCCGATCTCCGGGACAGGGGGAAGTGGCTACACCTTC
CDR3 protein: CASSPISGTGGSGYTF

D gene: TRBD2
clone size: NA
J gene: TRBJ2-5
V gene: TRBV7-2
CDR3 DNA: TGTGCCAGCAGCTTAGCCAGCGGGAGAGTAGAGACCCAGTACTTC
CDR3 protein: CASSLASGRVETQYF

D gene: NA
clone size: NA
J gene: TRBJ2-2
V gene: TRBV4-2
CDR3 DNA: TGTGCCAGCAGCCCCCTGACAGGGAACACCGGGGAGCTGTTTTTT
CDR3 protein: CASSPLTGNTGELFF

D gene: NA
clone size: NA
J gene: TRBJ2-2
V gene: TRBV19
CDR3 DNA: TGTGCCAGTAGTATTTCTCAGGGGCCCACCGGGGAGCTGTTTTTT
CDR3 protein: CASSISQGPTGELFF